This T cell receptor beta chain was documented in a study of T cells in Graves' hyperthyroidism and ophthalmopathy (dated by TCRdb to between 2018 and 2021). In terms of the full investigation: Peripheral blood was collected at initial diagnosis, before any treatment. Following sampling, methimazole starting at 30 mg daily was given to hyperthyroidism patients, and high-dose intravenous methylprednisolone was given to ophthalmopathy patients. To identify TCR V-J signatures that set the groups apart, the researchers used a discovery cohort of 90 to 100 patients, made up of around 42 with Graves' ophthalmopathy and 57 with stable Graves' hyperthyroidism. The paper reports TCR Vbeta CDR3 sequencing of roughly 140 peripheral blood samples: some 44 ophthalmopathy, under 85 hyperthyroidism and around 17 progressor patients. The study also compared thyroid tissue and blood T-cell repertoires from several Graves' hyperthyroidism patients. The roughly 90 discovery patients were divided at random into training and test sets in a 7:3 ratio. Whether ophthalmopathy could be predicted prospectively was tested in an independent validation cohort made up of about 20 hyperthyroidism patients plus 17 patients who later progressed to ophthalmopathy.

Points the paper makes about the study in general: Most expanded thyroid clonotypes (frequency above 0.001) were also found in blood, which suggests that blood repertoires may mirror thyroid immune responses. During validation, the model predicted progression to ophthalmopathy a median of around 7 months ahead of onset, with roughly 65% sensitivity and 72.22% specificity. No statistical method was used to set the sample size in advance, and investigators knew the group allocation. Ophthalmopathy was separated from stable hyperthyroidism by a 13 V-J signature model, with 85% to 90% sensitivity and around 81% specificity obtained in cross-validation and 80%/75% obtained in testing.

Ophthalmopathy patients had moderately to severely active disease, with a Clinical Activity Score of 3 or more, a NOSPECS grade of 4 or more, and a disease duration of less than 3 months. Patients with uncontrolled infections, other autoimmune diseases, pregnancy or lactation were excluded. Diagnoses were established on the basis of clinical symptoms, serum thyroxine and TRAb, thyroid ultrasound, and orbital computed tomography. Ficoll-Paque density gradient centrifugation was used to isolate PBMCs from 8 to 10 ml of fresh peripheral blood. Total RNA was extracted with Trizol reagent, and quality was checked on an Agilent 2100 Bioanalyzer. Its CDR3 holds 15 amino acids, cysteine through phenylalanine. Of the read, only the CDR3 DNA is kept; its 45 bases are in frame from base 1. The germline V gene yields SGHDN for CDR1 and FVKESK for CDR2. V has 4 bases trimmed and J has 4 bases trimmed; junction bases matching no gene number 6.

The TCR beta CDR3 regions were amplified from the RNA transcripts. A first-round RT-PCR of the TCR CDR3 used the HTBI primer set with the Qiagen OneStep RT-PCR kit. Libraries were constructed in a second round of multiplex PCR, after which size selection and purification were carried out. Paired-end sequencing of the libraries was performed with 100 bp reads on an Illumina HiSeq2000. The paper's processing steps were these. Raw data were processed with SOAPnuke, discarding reads with adapters, uncalled bases, mean Phred below 15, or no exact constant-primer or identifier match. High-quality paired reads were merged using COPE v1.2.5, and each unique nucleotide sequence was defined as a clonotype. MiTCR v1.1 was used to align the clonotypes against IMGT TRBV, TRBD and TRBJ reference segments. The analysis was restricted to V-J combinations with a frequency above 0.0001, which together covered 99.2% of the repertoires. A TCS score was defined as the ratio between F50 (clonal expansion) and ExV (chaos), using BLOSUM62-based TCRdist between CDR3 peptides within each V-J. Welch's t-statistics and random forest reduced 500 to 550 V-J features to 13, which were used in a naive Bayes classifier (R e1071). TCRdb reanalyzed the raw reads on its own, using fastp at Q25 for trimming and MiXCR for clone calling, and kept in-frame beta chains. All rows with the same CDR3 protein become a single entry with the most common DNA and genes. These V and J calls derive from TCRdb rather than the authors' analysis. The sample data list 620,000 or so distinct CDR3 sequences, and around 13% of these were observed just once. The ten biggest clones cover approximately 12% of the sample.

This clonotype was observed many times. The antigen it binds to is not known. The sample holds no much larger clone one base away, and base qualities are not on file. The clonotype comes from a woman between 45 and 60 years old with Graves' ophthalmopathy. The chain uses TRBV14 and TRBJ2-1, with 8 bases matching TRBD2. The sequenced sample consisted of blood. The encoded CDR3 is CASSRREGWYNEQFF. The nucleotide sequence is given as TGTGCCAGCAGCCGCCGGGAGGGTTGGTACAATGAGCAGTTCTTC.